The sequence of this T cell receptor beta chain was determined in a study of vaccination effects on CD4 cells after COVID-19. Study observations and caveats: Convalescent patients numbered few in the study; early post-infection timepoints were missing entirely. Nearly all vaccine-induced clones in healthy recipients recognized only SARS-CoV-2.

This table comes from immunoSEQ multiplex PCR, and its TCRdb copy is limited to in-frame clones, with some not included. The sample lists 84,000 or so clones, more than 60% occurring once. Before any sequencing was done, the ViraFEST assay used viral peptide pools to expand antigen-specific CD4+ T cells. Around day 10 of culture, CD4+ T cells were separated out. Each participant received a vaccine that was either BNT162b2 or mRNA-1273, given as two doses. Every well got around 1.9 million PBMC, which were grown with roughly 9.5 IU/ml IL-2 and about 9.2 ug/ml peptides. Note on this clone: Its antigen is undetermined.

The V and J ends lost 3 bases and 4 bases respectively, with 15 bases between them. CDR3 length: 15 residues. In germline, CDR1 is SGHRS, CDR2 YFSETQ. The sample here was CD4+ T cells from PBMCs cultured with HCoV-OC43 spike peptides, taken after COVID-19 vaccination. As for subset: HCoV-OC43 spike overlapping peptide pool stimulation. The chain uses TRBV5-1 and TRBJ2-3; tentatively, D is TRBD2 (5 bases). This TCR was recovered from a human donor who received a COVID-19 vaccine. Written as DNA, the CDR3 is TGCGCCAGCAGCTCCTCGGGGTTAAACCCAGATACGCAGTATTTT. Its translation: CASSSSGLNPDTQYF.